These 14 T cell receptor beta chains were all obtained from the same sample, sequenced in a study of CD8 T cells in ankylosing spondylitis. TCRdb re-called the 5' RACE reads through MiXCR, storing one row per CDR3 protein. The sample includes about 340,000 distinct CDR3 sequences, under 15% of them seen just once. Sequenced: blood, either unsorted or a sorted T cell fraction (not recorded which). These receptors came from a male donor with ankylosing spondylitis or in good health (not recorded which).

This clonotype was seen a few times. The chain combines TRBV20-1 with TRBJ1-5, with D hard to call. V was trimmed by 4 bases and J by 5 bases, leaving 15 bases between them. This CDR3 region has 14 residues. The V gene's germline CDR1 is DFQATT and CDR2 SNEGSKA (reference sequence). DNA for the CDR3: TGCAGTGCTATAGGAACAGTGTACGATCAGCCCCAGCATTTT. Translating gives CSAIGTVYDQPQHF.

The table lists this clonotype with a few counts. The V gene is TRBV12-3 or TRBV12-4, the J gene TRBJ1-2; no clear D. The CDR3 spans 13 residues. The V and J ends lost 3 bases and 5 bases respectively, with 10 bases between them. This CDR3 is CASSFPARYGYTF. CDR3 coding DNA: TGTGCCAGCAGTTTCCCAGCCCGATATGGCTACACCTTC.

This clonotype came up a few times. This chain joins TRBV6-1 and TRBJ2-7, with 10 bases aligning to TRBD1. The CDR3 spans 17 residues. The V gene end was trimmed by 7 bases and the J gene end by 3 bases; junction bases not matched to a gene: 15. Germline-derived CDR1 and CDR2 are MNHNS and SASEGT. The chain's CDR3 is CASTRDRGTAALYEQYF. The CDR3, as DNA: TGTGCCAGCACCCGGGACAGGGGCACGGCGGCACTCTACGAGCAGTACTTC.

This clonotype has at least ten counts. V usage is TRBV7-9 and J usage is TRBJ2-1; 8 bases align to TRBD2. The CDR3 contains 15 residues. In germline, CDR1 is SEHNR, CDR2 FQNEAQ (reference sequence). V lost 1 base, J lost 3 bases, and 2 bases stayed unmatched. The CDR3 here is CASSLGTSIYNEQFF. The CDR3 coding sequence is TGTGCCAGCAGCTTAGGGACTAGCATCTACAATGAGCAGTTCTTC.

V usage is TRBV12-3 or TRBV12-4 and J usage is TRBJ2-1; 10 nucleotides match TRBD2. The V gene end was trimmed by 1 base and the J gene end by 9 bases; junction bases not matched to a gene: 9. This CDR3 is 16 amino acids long. The CDR3 DNA sequence: TGTGCCAGCAGTTTAGGGTTAGCGGGGGGCATAGGTGAGCAGTTCTTC. Translated: CASSLGLAGGIGEQFF.

This clonotype was detected only a few times. V gene TRBV5-1 combines with J gene TRBJ2-1; D uncertain. The CDR3 totals 11 residues. Germline V gene sequence: CDR1 SGHRS, CDR2 YFSETQ. Trimming removed 0 bases from V and 10 bases from J, with 5 bases in between. CDR3 loop: CASSLGAEQFF. For the CDR3, the DNA is TGCGCCAGCAGCTTGGGGGCCGAGCAGTTCTTC. Variable domain in full (rest from reference TRBV5-1 and TRBJ2-1): KAGVTQTPRYLIKTRGQQVTLSCSPISGHRSVSWYQQTPGQGLQFLFEYFSETQRNKGNFPGRFSGRQFSNSRSEMNVSTLELGDSALYLCASSLGAEQFFGPGTRLTVL.

The CDR3, as DNA: TGCAGTGCTAGAGATCTCGGGGAAAGGAATGAGCAGTTCTTC. Residues: CSARDLGERNEQFF. The rearrangement uses TRBV20-1 and TRBJ2-1; weak D call: TRBD2 (5 bases). The V and J ends lost 0 bases and 7 bases respectively, with 13 bases between them. Germline V lookup: CDR1 DFQATT, CDR2 SNEGSKA (reference sequence). The CDR3 covers 14 residues.

The rearrangement joins TRBV5-1 to TRBJ2-2; no definite D call. Trimming pared 4 bases from V and 4 bases from J, leaving 8 bases between. The CDR3 sequence is 13 residues long. CDR1 is SGHRS, CDR2 YFSETQ, per germline. Here the CDR3 reads CASSLYPTGELFF. The CDR3 region has the DNA TGCGCCAGCAGCCTGTATCCCACCGGGGAGCTGTTTTTT.

This clonotype was seen more than once but under ten times. This chain uses TRBV7-9 with TRBJ1-3, with D possibly TRBD1 on 5 matching bases. Trimming pared 1 base from V and 1 base from J, leaving 8 bases between. The CDR3 is made up of 15 amino acids. Per the germline V gene, CDR1 is SEHNR and CDR2 is FQNEAQ (reference sequence). CDR3 in DNA: TGTGCCAGCAGCTTAGGCGGGGCATCTGGAAACACCATATATTTT. This gives the protein CASSLGGASGNTIYF.

The V gene is TRBV21-1, the J gene TRBJ2-2. TRBV21-1 is a known pseudogene. The CDR3 runs to 12 residues. The CDR3 sequence: CASSKAGPELFF. The DNA of the CDR3 is TGTGCCAGCAGCAAAGCTGGACCCGAGCTGTTTTTT.

This clonotype was seen more than once but under ten times. The final CDR3 position lacks the conserved phenylalanine or tryptophan, pointing to a likely read error. It is unclear where the CDR3 begins or ends on the DNA, so no DNA is shown, and the CDR3 is as TCRdb lists it. The chain joins TRBV5-1 to TRBJ1-1; the D call TRBD1 from the table was never checked on the DNA. The CDR3 region is 13 residues in length, termini included. Germline values: CDR1 SGHRS, CDR2 YFSETQ. The CDR3 sequence is CASSLAGQGELTI.

This clonotype was found a few times. V and J are TRBV25-1 and TRBJ2-7; D is unresolved. Trimming removed 10 bases at V and 1 base at J, with 14 bases between. From germline, CDR1 is MGHDK and CDR2 SYGVNS. The CDR3 extends over 13 amino acids. The DNA of the CDR3 is TGTGCCACCGCCTCTGAGCAGTCCTACGAGCAGTACTTC. It codes for CATASEQSYEQYF.

This clonotype was found a few times. This chain connects TRBV28 to TRBJ2-1; 13 bases line up with TRBD2. In germline, CDR1 is MDHEN, CDR2 SYDVKM. The CDR3 is 15 amino acids. With 11 bases clipped from V and 5 bases from J, the junction kept 9 bases outside the gene matches. The CDR3 is CAGRTSGRNNNEQFF. CDR3 sequence (DNA): TGTGCCGGTAGGACTAGCGGGAGAAACAACAATGAGCAGTTCTTC.

The chain uses TRBV12-3 or TRBV12-4 and TRBJ2-1; 10 bases match TRBD2. The CDR3 has 13 residues. The V segment lost 6 bases and the J segment 9 bases; nucleotides outside the gene matches: 5. CDR3 in amino acids: CASRLAGVAEQFF. The CDR3 DNA is TGTGCCAGCAGGCTAGCGGGAGTGGCTGAGCAGTTCTTC.